This entry lists 23 T cell receptor beta chains sequenced from one sample in a study of T cell responses to AZD1222 COVID-19 vaccine. The repertoire was sequenced with immunoSEQ multiplex PCR; TCRdb's copy has only in-frame clones and lacks some. The table has about 110,000 clones, around 82% seen once. The sample consisted of peripheral blood, taken on day 0 of AZD1222 vaccination. The receptors were sampled from an adult in good health.

V and J are TRBV25-1 and TRBJ2-3; D may correspond to TRBD1 or TRBD2 (6 bases each). This CDR3 has 14 residues. The germline V gene has CDR1 MGHDK and CDR2 SYGVNS. Trimming removed 8 bases at V and 3 bases at J, with 15 bases between. Here the CDR3 DNA reads TGTGCCAGCGCCAAGGGGGGAGCGACAGATACGCAGTATTTT. Residues: CASAKGGATDTQYF.

V usage is TRBV6-6 and J usage is TRBJ1-1, with a possible D match to TRBD1 (6 bases). Germline CDR1 is MNHNY and CDR2 is SVGAGI (reference sequence). V lost 6 bases, J lost 5 bases, and 10 bases lay in between. The CDR3 contains 12 residues. CDR3 residues: CASSPTGTEAFF. CDR3 nucleotide sequence: TGTGCCAGCAGCCCTACAGGGACTGAAGCTTTCTTT.

This chain joins TRBV6-5 and TRBJ1-2; D may be TRBD1 (6 bases). V dropped 10 bases and J dropped 1 base, with 19 bases sitting between them. There are 15 residues in the CDR3. CDR1 and CDR2 from the germline V gene are MNHEY and SVGAGI. CDR3 coding DNA: TGTGCCACCCGCCGACCACAGGGAGGTAACTATGGCTACACCTTC. Translating gives CATRRPQGGNYGYTF.

The V call is TRBV5-6, the J call TRBJ2-7; 12 bases line up with TRBD2. The CDR3 runs 14 residues. Looked up from germline, CDR1 is SGHDT and CDR2 is YYEEEE. Trimming cost V 2 bases and J 4 bases; bases outside gene matches: 1. The CDR3 is CASSLLAGGYEQYF. CDR3 nucleotide sequence: TGTGCCAGCAGCTTACTAGCGGGAGGATACGAGCAGTACTTC.

The chain carries TRBV7-2 and TRBJ1-1; no reliable D call. The V end lost 4 bases, the J end lost 8 bases, and 11 bases lay between the germline ends. The CDR3 has 12 amino acids. In germline, CDR1 is SGHTA, CDR2 FQGNSA. The CDR3: CASSSPGREAFF. CDR3 nucleotide sequence: TGTGCCAGCAGCTCCCCGGGAAGAGAAGCTTTCTTT.

This chain connects TRBV5-4 to TRBJ2-5; 7 bases are shared with TRBD2. The germline V gene encodes CDR1 SGHNT and CDR2 YYREEE (reference sequence). The V and J ends lost 2 bases and 4 bases, in that order; junction bases with no gene match: 5. This CDR3 comprises 14 residues. DNA for the CDR3: TGTGCCAGCAGCTTAAGGGAGGGGCCAGAGACCCAGTACTTC. Protein sequence: CASSLREGPETQYF. The entire variable domain, with the rest obtained from reference TRBV5-4 and TRBJ2-5, is as follows: ETGVTQSPTHLIKTRGQQVTLRCSSQSGHNTVSWYQQALGQGPQFIFQYYREEENGRGNFPPRFSGLQFPNYSSELNVNALELDDSALYLCASSLREGPETQYFGPGTRLLVL.

The chain combines TRBV27 with TRBJ1-2, with D unclear. CDR1 is MNHEY, CDR2 SMNVEV, per germline (reference sequence). The V end lost 6 bases, the J end lost 1 base, and 12 bases lay between the germline ends. The CDR3 has 14 amino acids. Written as DNA, the CDR3 is TGTGCCAGCAGAGAGTTGGGGTATAACTATGGCTACACCTTC. The encoded protein is CASRELGYNYGYTF.

J is TRBJ2-1 and V is TRBV6-5, with TRBD2 as a possible D gene (7 bases). Germline-derived CDR1 and CDR2 are MNHEY and SVGAGI. This CDR3 is 15 amino acids long. V lost 2 bases to trimming and J lost 8 bases, with 16 bases between them. The CDR3 protein is CASSYRTAGLDEQFF. The CDR3 DNA reads as TGTGCCAGCAGTTACAGGACAGCGGGGCTGGATGAGCAGTTCTTC.

The chain combines TRBV2 with TRBJ1-5, with D tentatively TRBD1 (5 bases). This CDR3 has 17 amino acids. Between the trimmed V and J ends, which lost 6 bases and 2 bases, there was a span of 20 bases. Germline loops: CDR1 SNHLY, CDR2 FYNNEI. In DNA form, the CDR3 reads TGTGCCAGCAGGGAGACTTATGGGGGGAAGGGCAATCAGCCCCAGCATTTT. Protein product: CASRETYGGKGNQPQHF.

The chain recombines TRBV6-1 with TRBJ1-5; D gene ambiguous. The ends were cut back, 2 bases at V and 9 bases at J, with 11 bases in the middle. Germline CDR1 and CDR2: MNHNS and SASEGT. CDR3 length equals 13 residues. CDR3 coding DNA: TGTGCCAGCAGTGAAACGGGTTTTCGGCCCCAGCATTTT. It translates to CASSETGFRPQHF.

V and J are TRBV4-1 and TRBJ2-2, with 9 positions matching TRBD1. Losses at the gene ends were 1 base for V and 1 base for J; bases not matched to a gene: 4. In germline, CDR1 is MGHRA, CDR2 YSYEKL. This CDR3 region has 17 residues. Written as DNA, the CDR3 is TGCGCCAGCAGCCAAGTGGGGACAGGGAGGAACACCGGGGAGCTGTTTTTT. It is translated as CASSQVGTGRNTGELFF.

The rearrangement links TRBV7-2 to TRBJ2-3, with D uncertain. Trimming pared 5 bases from V and 5 bases from J, leaving 23 bases between. CDR3 size: 17 residues. From germline, CDR1 is SGHTA and CDR2 FQGNSA. CDR3 in amino acids: CASSLRRQAARRDTQYF. CDR3 nucleotides: TGTGCCAGCAGCCTCCGCAGGCAGGCGGCGAGAAGAGATACGCAGTATTTT.

The chain carries TRBV21-1 and TRBJ2-5; the table names TRBD2, a call not compared with the DNA. TRBV21-1 is reported as a pseudogene. The CDR3 has 16 amino acids. The CDR3 sequence: CASSKGTSGNQETQYF. The DNA for the CDR3 is TGTGCCAGCAGCAAGGGGACTAGCGGTAACCAAGAGACCCAGTACTTC.

The V gene is TRBV19, the J gene TRBJ1-4; D might be TRBD1 (6 bases). CDR3 length: 16 residues. Germline CDR1 and CDR2: LNHDA and SQIVND (reference sequence). V was cut by 5 bases and J by 4 bases, with 17 bases left in between. CDR3 bases: TGTGCCAGTAGTGTTTATACAGGGAGGAGTAATGAAAAACTGTTTTTT. Translating gives CASSVYTGRSNEKLFF.

The chain has TRBV21-1 and TRBJ2-3; the table's D call TRBD2 went unverified against the DNA. TRBV21-1 is assigned pseudogene status. The CDR3 sequence is 18 residues long. The CDR3, as DNA: TGTGCCAGCAGCAAAACCGGGCCGCGCGGGGGAAGCACAGATACGCAGTATTTT. This gives the protein CASSKTGPRGGSTDTQYF.

The chain links TRBV27 to TRBJ2-7, with 9 positions matching TRBD1. This CDR3 is 15 amino acids long. The V gene's germline CDR1 is MNHEY and CDR2 SMNVEV (reference sequence). V was pared by 4 bases and J by 3 bases, with 7 bases of the junction left unmatched. The CDR3 DNA sequence: TGTGCCAGCAGTTCGGGACAGGGCCTAAGCTACGAGCAGTACTTC. It encodes CASSSGQGLSYEQYF.

The V gene is TRBV5-1, the J gene TRBJ1-6, with D tentatively TRBD1 (5 bases). Germline V gene lookup returns CDR1 SGHRS and CDR2 YFSETQ. V was clipped by 4 bases and J by 7 bases, with 18 bases between them. CDR3 length: 16 amino acids. The CDR3 DNA reads as TGCGCCAGCAGCCTTGGGGGAGATTCCCCGAATTCACCCCTCCACTTT. It translates to CASSLGGDSPNSPLHF.

The gene calls are TRBV30 and TRBJ1-2; D unclear. The V and J ends lost 3 bases and 4 bases respectively, with 12 bases between them. This CDR3 region has 13 residues. The germline gives CDR1 GTSNPN, CDR2 SVGIG (reference sequence). This chain's CDR3 is CAWRRTAIYGYTF. CDR3 nucleotides: TGTGCCTGGAGGCGGACCGCTATCTATGGCTACACCTTC.

This clone turned up a few times. The chain joins TRBV5-4 to TRBJ2-2, with a weak D call TRBD2 (6 bases). The germline gives CDR1 SGHNT, CDR2 YYREEE (reference sequence). This CDR3 has 15 residues. V was trimmed by 1 base and J by 7 bases, leaving 14 bases between them. CDR3 nucleotides: TGTGCCAGCAGCTTGAACGGGAGAGGTTTCGGGGAGCTGTTTTTT. Translation: CASSLNGRGFGELFF.

The gene calls are TRBV28 and TRBJ2-7; either TRBD1 or TRBD2 may supply D (5 bases each). Trimming took off 2 bases at V and 5 bases at J, with 13 bases between the two ends. The CDR3 is 14 amino acids. Germline V lookup: CDR1 MDHEN, CDR2 SYDVKM. CDR3 sequence reads: CASSLGTDRHEQYF. CDR3 nucleotides: TGTGCCAGCAGTTTAGGGACCGACCGGCACGAGCAGTACTTC.

CDR3 in amino acids: CASSLSAGGPYEQYF. CDR3 sequence (DNA): TGCGCCAGCAGCTTGTCGGCGGGAGGGCCCTACGAGCAGTACTTC. This chain uses TRBV5-1 with TRBJ2-7; 9 bases agree with TRBD2. With V trimmed by 1 base and J by 2 bases, 4 bases remained unmatched. Looked up from germline, CDR1 is SGHRS and CDR2 is YFSETQ. CDR3 size: 15 residues.

This clone was detected only a few times. The chain combines TRBV6-2 or TRBV6-3 with TRBJ1-5, with D uncertain. The V end lost 6 bases, the J end lost 4 bases, and 19 bases lay between the germline ends. This CDR3 is 16 amino acids long. From germline, CDR1 is MNHEY and CDR2 SVGEGT. The CDR3: CASSHHRTSVNQPQHF. The DNA of the CDR3 is TGTGCCAGCAGCCACCATAGAACATCTGTAAATCAGCCCCAGCATTTT.

This rearrangement joins TRBV28 to TRBJ2-7; D unclear. The length of the CDR3 is 14 residues. V lost 6 bases, J lost 5 bases, and 17 bases lay in between. Germline V gene data show CDR1 as MDHEN and CDR2 as SYDVKM. CDR3: CASRLPRAPHEQYF. For the CDR3, the DNA is TGTGCCAGCAGACTCCCAAGGGCACCCCACGAGCAGTACTTC. The full variable domain, completed using reference TRBV28 and TRBJ2-7, is DVKVTQSSRYLVKRTGEKVFLECVQDMDHENMFWYRQDPGLGLRLIYFSYDVKMKEKGDIPEGYSVSREKKERFSLILESASTNQTSMYLCASRLPRAPHEQYFGPGTRLTVT.